This TCR beta chain was sequenced in a study of shared clonotypes between healthy human individuals. This clone was found a few times. Sequencing used immunoSEQ multiplex PCR; TCRdb keeps in-frame clones, though not all of them. The data show hundreds of thousands of clones, with roughly 77% seen just once and roughly an eighth held by the top ten. V trimming: 4 bases; J trimming: 4 bases; junction bases outside the gene matches: 5. The CDR3 loop spans 15 amino acids. The germline gives CDR1 SGHRS, CDR2 YFSETQ. Sequencing was carried out using PBMCs. The TCR originated in a woman between 40 and 50 years old in good health. Some clones in this sample may be carry-over from other donors' samples. The chain couples TRBV5-1 to TRBJ2-5; 12 bases align to TRBD2. The CDR3 DNA is TGCGCCAGCAGCCAAACTAGCGGGAGGCCAGAGACCCAGTACTTC. Its protein product is CASSQTSGRPETQYF.